The rows below give T cell receptor beta chains drawn from one sample of a study of T cell changes during pregnancy in multiple sclerosis. The table came from immunoSEQ multiplex PCR; TCRdb's copy has only in-frame clones and leaves some out. The repertoire holds about 39,000 clones, with 90% to 95% as singletons. Source: CD4+ T cells from peripheral blood mononuclear cells, taken after pregnancy. These receptors all stem from a female donor with multiple sclerosis, enrolled in a pregnancy study. Both conserved end residues are part of each CDR3. Fields, in order: clone size, D gene, J gene, V gene, CDR3 protein, CDR3 DNA. A D gene is named only where the DNA matches it firmly. Rows give clone size only sometimes, using once, few, many, or a class for an expanded clone.

- | - | TRBJ1-2 | TRBV19 | CASSQTAYGYTF | TGTGCCAGTAGTCAAACAGCCTATGGCTACACCTTC
- | TRBD1 | TRBJ1-5 | TRBV7-2 | CASSPGTAKGNQPQHF | TGTGCCAGCAGCCCTGGGACAGCGAAGGGCAATCAGCCCCAGCATTTT
- | TRBD1 | TRBJ1-2 | TRBV14 | CASSRDRAFYGYTF | TGTGCCAGCAGCAGGGACAGGGCATTCTATGGCTACACCTTC
once | TRBD2 | TRBJ2-5 | TRBV19 | CASSTSGGTQETQYF | TGTGCCAGTAGTACTAGCGGGGGGACCCAAGAGACCCAGTACTTC
- | - | TRBJ1-2 | TRBV5-4 | CASSSPGSVGYGYTF | TGTGCCAGCAGCTCCCCAGGTTCCGTCGGCTATGGCTACACCTTC
- | - | TRBJ1-6 | TRBV7-3 | CASSLKGYNSPLHF | TGTGCCAGCAGCTTAAAGGGGTATAATTCACCCCTCCACTTT
- | - | TRBJ2-5 | TRBV5-6 | CASSLMAPTSQETQYF | TGTGCCAGCAGCTTGATGGCCCCGACTAGCCAAGAGACCCAGTACTTC
- | - | TRBJ1-2 | TRBV29-1 | CSVESPGLGYTF | TGCAGCGTTGAATCACCAGGGTTAGGCTACACCTTC
- | - | TRBJ1-6 | TRBV5-6 | CASSAPGSSYNSPLHF | TGTGCCAGCAGCGCCCCGGGGAGCTCCTATAATTCACCCCTCCACTTT
- | - | TRBJ1-2 | TRBV18 | CASSPEQGNYGYTF | TGTGCCAGCTCACCGGAACAGGGCAACTATGGCTACACCTTC
once | TRBD1 | TRBJ2-1 | TRBV14 | CASSQERGREFF | TGTGCCAGCAGCCAAGAGAGGGGGCGGGAGTTCTTC
- | TRBD1 | TRBJ2-7 | TRBV6-1 | CASRPVGGQGYEQYF | TGTGCCAGCAGGCCAGTGGGTGGACAGGGCTACGAGCAGTACTTC
- | - | TRBJ2-2 | TRBV5-1 | CASSPGERSNTGELFF | TGCGCCAGCTCCCCGGGGGAGAGAAGTAACACCGGGGAGCTGTTTTTT
- | TRBD1 | TRBJ1-1 | TRBV6-5 | CASSYNRGPGTEAFF | TGTGCCAGCAGTTATAACAGGGGTCCGGGCACTGAAGCTTTCTTT
- | TRBD1 | TRBJ1-2 | TRBV27 | CASRTHIRGQSVAGYTF | TGTGCCAGCAGAACTCACATCCGGGGACAGTCCGTGGCTGGCTACACCTTC